What follows are 19 T cell receptor beta chains derived from one specimen sequenced in a study of T cell repertoires in cytomegalovirus infection. One entry per CDR3 protein results from TCRdb running MiXCR on the reads. The sample carries 250,000 or so distinct CDR3 sequences, roughly an eighth recorded once. The sample was PBMCs. These receptors were obtained from a human donor in good health (CMV status not recorded). Some clones in this sample may be carry-over from other donors' samples.

In this sample, this clonotype turned up many times. The genes are TRBV5-4 and TRBJ2-3; 11 nucleotides align to TRBD2. Germline CDR1 and CDR2: SGHNT and YYREEE (reference sequence). The CDR3 extends over 14 amino acids. The V segment lost 2 bases and the J segment 7 bases; nucleotides outside the gene matches: 3. CDR3 region: CASSFSGGAYTQYF. CDR3 nucleotide sequence: TGTGCCAGCAGCTTTAGCGGGGGGGCGTATACGCAGTATTTT. The full variable domain, in which reference TRBV5-4 and TRBJ2-3 provide the parts outside the CDR3, is ETGVTQSPTHLIKTRGQQVTLRCSSQSGHNTVSWYQQALGQGPQFIFQYYREEENGRGNFPPRFSGLQFPNYSSELNVNALELDDSALYLCASSFSGGAYTQYFGPGTRLTVL.

This sequence joins TRBV5-1 and TRBJ2-7, with no clear D. Germline V lookup: CDR1 SGHRS, CDR2 YFSETQ. Deletions cut 0 bases from V and 3 bases from J, with 7 bases between. This CDR3 is built from 13 residues. This CDR3 reads CASSLAADYEQYF. CDR3 nucleotides: TGCGCCAGCAGCTTGGCCGCCGACTACGAGCAGTACTTC.

This clonotype was found many times. The chain uses TRBV6-1 and TRBJ1-2; TRBD1 matches at 7 bases. J was trimmed by 8 bases and V by 6 bases; bases with no gene match: 12. The CDR3 runs 14 residues. CDR1 and CDR2 (germline): MNHNS, SASEGT. CDR3 DNA: TGTGCCAGCAGCATCACTGACAGGGTTGGAGGCTACACCTTC. Protein product: CASSITDRVGGYTF.

This clonotype was counted ten times or more. The chain carries TRBV7-2 and TRBJ1-2; D is undetermined. From germline, CDR1 is SGHTA and CDR2 FQGNSA. Deletions cut 0 bases from V and 4 bases from J, with 9 bases between. This CDR3 has 14 residues. The CDR3 protein is CASSLASNSYGYTF. CDR3 nucleotides: TGTGCCAGCAGCTTAGCCAGCAACAGCTATGGCTACACCTTC.

This clonotype was seen many times. V is TRBV7-2 and J is TRBJ2-3; possibly TRBD2 for D (6 bases). Germline lookup yields CDR1 SGHTA and CDR2 FQGNSA. This CDR3 has 12 amino acids. The germline V and J ends were trimmed by 4 bases and 9 bases, with 11 bases remaining between them. Here the CDR3 DNA reads TGTGCCAGCAGCTCCGAGCGGGTGACGCAGTATTTT. It codes for CASSSERVTQYF.

The rearrangement uses TRBV6-1 and TRBJ1-1; D gene unclear. V was shortened by 4 bases and J by 6 bases, with 9 bases between the two germline ends. This CDR3 is built from 12 residues. From germline, CDR1 is MNHNS and CDR2 SASEGT. The chain's CDR3 is CASSALTAEAFF. For the CDR3, the DNA is TGTGCCAGCAGTGCACTTACGGCTGAAGCTTTCTTT.

Written as DNA, the CDR3 is TGTGCCAGCAGCCGTGGGACGGCTAGCTCCTACAATGAGCAGTTCTTC. Translating it yields CASSRGTASSYNEQFF. The V call is TRBV6-5, the J call TRBJ2-1; perhaps D is TRBD1 or TRBD2 (5 bases each). Germline V lookup: CDR1 MNHEY, CDR2 SVGAGI. This CDR3 has 16 residues. The germline V and J ends were trimmed by 6 bases and 0 bases, with 15 bases remaining between them.

The sample holds a few counts of this clonotype. The chain uses TRBV2 and TRBJ2-1; a weak D match, TRBD1 (6 bases). The CDR3 has 14 amino acids. Between the trimmed V and J ends, which lost 8 bases and 5 bases, there was a span of 16 bases. Germline assignment: CDR1 SNHLY and CDR2 FYNNEI. CDR3 amino acids: CASVGASWNNEQFF. DNA for the CDR3: TGTGCCAGCGTGGGGGCTAGCTGGAACAATGAGCAGTTCTTC.

This clonotype was picked up a small number of times. The V gene is TRBV29-1, the J gene TRBJ2-1, with 10 bases fitting TRBD2. V was clipped by 7 bases and J by 11 bases; unmatched bases: 11. This CDR3 contains 13 residues. The germline CDR1 and CDR2 sequences are SQVTM and ANQGSEA. The CDR3 nucleotides are TGCAGCGCCGGGCCCAGCGGGAGGGCCCAGCAGTTCTTC. This gives the protein CSAGPSGRAQQFF.

This clonotype was counted at least ten times. This chain connects TRBV28 to TRBJ1-3; D is unclear. Between the trimmed V and J ends, which lost 3 bases and 7 bases, there was a span of 13 bases. The CDR3 is 14 residues long. CDR1 and CDR2 from the germline V gene are MDHEN and SYDVKM. DNA of the CDR3: TGTGCCAGCAGTTTTTTATCCTTGGGTAACACCATATATTTT. The encoded protein is CASSFLSLGNTIYF.

This clonotype has ten or more counts. The chain couples TRBV7-2 to TRBJ1-2, with D perhaps matching TRBD1 (6 bases). Germline CDR1 is SGHTA and CDR2 is FQGNSA. There are 17 residues in the CDR3. Trimming pared 1 base from V and 0 bases from J, leaving 15 bases between. CDR3 DNA sequence: TGTGCCAGCAGCTTAGTAGGGGGATACGGAGCTAACTATGGCTACACCTTC. Translating it yields CASSLVGGYGANYGYTF.

Many counts were recorded for this clonotype. The CDR3 spells CASSLDGTGIYEQYF. The CDR3 DNA sequence: TGTGCCAGCAGCTTAGACGGGACAGGGATCTACGAGCAGTACTTC. The chain carries TRBV7-2 and TRBJ2-7; 9 nucleotides line up with TRBD1. The CDR3 totals 15 residues. Trimming took 1 base from V and 3 from J; bases not matched to a gene: 4. Germline lookup yields CDR1 SGHTA and CDR2 FQGNSA.

This clonotype was detected ten times or more. This chain links TRBV7-2 with TRBJ1-2, with 8 bases matching TRBD1. Germline lookup yields CDR1 SGHTA and CDR2 FQGNSA. The ends lost 5 bases at V and 3 bases at J; junction bases unmatched: 2. The CDR3 totals 13 residues. The CDR3 coding sequence is TGTGCCAGCAGCCCGGACAGGGACTATGGCTACACCTTC. It specifies CASSPDRDYGYTF.

This clonotype was detected only a few times. The chain links TRBV19 to TRBJ1-1; 10 nucleotides line up with TRBD1. The V segment lost 5 bases and the J segment 8 bases; nucleotides outside the gene matches: 14. The CDR3 loop spans 16 amino acids. The V gene's germline CDR1 is LNHDA and CDR2 SQIVND (reference sequence). The CDR3 here is CASSVQEGQGVVEAFF. The CDR3 DNA sequence: TGTGCCAGTAGTGTCCAGGAAGGACAGGGGGTTGTAGAAGCTTTCTTT.

This clonotype came up many times. V usage is TRBV19 and J usage is TRBJ2-2, with 10 bases aligning to TRBD2. Unmatched junction bases numbered 8, after V lost 7 bases and J lost 3 bases. CDR1 is LNHDA, CDR2 SQIVND, per germline (reference sequence). The CDR3 is made up of 16 amino acids. CDR3 protein: CASNTHGTSDTGELFF. The CDR3 region has the DNA TGTGCCAGTAACACCCACGGGACTAGCGACACCGGGGAGCTGTTTTTT.

In this sample, this clonotype turned up many times. This chain uses TRBV28 with TRBJ2-1; 7 nucleotides align to TRBD2. V was clipped by 3 bases and J by 2 bases; unmatched bases: 1. The CDR3 has 14 amino acids. Germline-derived CDR1 and CDR2 are MDHEN and SYDVKM. CDR3 nucleotide sequence: TGTGCCAGCAGTTTCGGGACTACCTACAATGAGCAGTTCTTC. Residues: CASSFGTTYNEQFF.

This clonotype was detected many times. The chain has TRBV28 and TRBJ2-7, with D tentatively TRBD1 (5 bases). The CDR3 runs to 13 residues. Trimming took off 3 bases at V and 1 base at J, with 7 bases between the two ends. Germline V lookup: CDR1 MDHEN, CDR2 SYDVKM. The CDR3 spells CASSLTASYEQYF. As DNA, the CDR3 is TGTGCCAGCAGTTTGACAGCGTCCTACGAGCAGTACTTC.

This clonotype has a count of ten or more. The rearrangement joins TRBV7-2 to TRBJ1-5, with 12 nucleotides matching TRBD1. The ends lost 4 bases at V and 6 bases at J; junction bases unmatched: 7. This CDR3 is 16 amino acids long. Germline CDR1 SGHTA, CDR2 FQGNSA. CDR3 protein: CASSYTGTGGGQPQHF. CDR3 bases: TGTGCCAGCAGCTATACCGGGACAGGGGGCGGTCAGCCCCAGCATTTT.

This clonotype was seen ten or more times. The V call is TRBV27, the J call TRBJ1-1; D gene uncertain. Germline CDR1 MNHEY, CDR2 SMNVEV (reference sequence). Trimming took off 7 bases at V and 6 bases at J, with 12 bases between the two ends. The CDR3 consists of 12 residues. This CDR3 reads CASNSPDAEAFF. Written as DNA, the CDR3 is TGTGCCAGCAATTCTCCGGACGCTGAAGCTTTCTTT.